The 10 T cell receptor beta chains listed next were all sequenced from one sample in a study of shared clonotypes between healthy human individuals. Clones were read by immunoSEQ multiplex PCR, and TCRdb kept only the in-frame ones, dropping some. The sample holds 1.6 million or so clones, 98% seen once. Sample: naive CD4+ T cells sorted from blood. Subset indicated: CD45RA+ positively selected. Every receptor here comes from a man aged 25 to 40 in good health.

The V and J genes are TRBV20-1 and TRBJ1-4; D is undetermined. The CDR3 is made up of 11 amino acids. CDR1 and CDR2 (germline): DFQATT, SNEGSKA (reference sequence). The germline V and J ends were trimmed by 4 bases and 7 bases, with 7 bases remaining between them. The CDR3 DNA sequence: TGCAGTGCTAAACTTGTTGAAAAACTGTTTTTT. Translation gives CSAKLVEKLFF.

As to this clone: Other DNA sequences of this sample code for an identical CDR3. The chain joins TRBV5-4 to TRBJ2-3; 13 positions match TRBD2. This CDR3 is 16 amino acids long. CDR1 SGHNT and CDR2 YYREEE come from the germline V gene (reference sequence). Trimming took 4 bases from V and 0 from J; bases not matched to a gene: 2. CDR3 in DNA: TGTGCCAGCAGCCTGGGACTAGCGGGGAGCACAGATACGCAGTATTTT. Amino acid sequence: CASSLGLAGSTDTQYF.

The chain joins TRBV5-1 to TRBJ1-2; possibly TRBD1 for D (6 bases). V was cut by 0 bases and J by 0 bases, with 9 bases left in between. Germline values: CDR1 SGHRS, CDR2 YFSETQ. This CDR3 comprises 15 residues. CDR3 nucleotides: TGCGCCAGCAGCTTGGAACAGGGTCCTAACTATGGCTACACCTTC. Protein: CASSLEQGPNYGYTF.

J is TRBJ2-3 and V is TRBV5-1; 13 nucleotides match TRBD2. This CDR3 is built from 18 residues. CDR1 and CDR2 (germline): SGHRS, YFSETQ. After removal of 4 bases from V and 6 bases from J, the junction contained 14 bases not matched to a gene. The CDR3: CASSHPHGLAGESDTQYF. The CDR3 nucleotides are TGCGCCAGCAGCCACCCTCACGGACTAGCGGGAGAATCCGATACGCAGTATTTT.

The sample holds one count of this clone. The chain is built from TRBV29-1 and TRBJ2-3; a possible D gene is TRBD2 (5 bases). The CDR3 runs 14 residues. The ends were cut back, 5 bases at V and 2 bases at J, with 14 bases in the middle. Germline values: CDR1 SQVTM, CDR2 ANQGSEA. The chain's CDR3 is CSVPRSGITDTQYF. The DNA for the CDR3 is TGCAGCGTTCCACGTTCCGGGATCACAGATACGCAGTATTTT.

The chain is built from TRBV11-2 and TRBJ2-5; D remains unclear. The V gene lost 0 bases and the J gene lost 4 bases, with 6 bases spanning the gap. The CDR3 consists of 13 residues. The germline gives CDR1 SGHAT, CDR2 FQNNGV. CDR3 coding DNA: TGTGCCAGCAGCTTAGATTCCGTAGAGACCCAGTACTTC. Amino acid sequence: CASSLDSVETQYF.

The J gene is TRBJ2-2, the V gene TRBV2; no firm D call. CDR1 SNHLY and CDR2 FYNNEI come from the germline V gene. With 4 bases removed from V and 1 base from J, the gap between germline ends came to 4 bases. The CDR3 length is 13 residues. As DNA, the CDR3 is TGTGCCAGCAGTGTGGAGAACACCGGGGAGCTGTTTTTT. Translation gives CASSVENTGELFF.

The chain carries TRBV5-4 and TRBJ1-2; 7 nucleotides align to TRBD1. V shed 2 bases, J shed 2 bases, and the junction held 3 bases outside the gene matches. This CDR3 comprises 14 residues. Germline V gene sequence: CDR1 SGHNT, CDR2 YYREEE (reference sequence). In DNA, the CDR3 is TGTGCCAGCAGCTTATCGGGACAGAACTATGGCTACACCTTC. It is translated as CASSLSGQNYGYTF.

The J gene is TRBJ1-5, the V gene TRBV9, with D unclear. CDR1 is SGDLS and CDR2 is YYNGEE in the germline V gene. This CDR3 region has 14 residues. Trimming removed 4 bases at V and 2 bases at J, with 10 bases between. The CDR3 region has the DNA TGTGCCAGCAGCCCACTGGACGGCAATCAGCCCCAGCATTTT. Its translation: CASSPLDGNQPQHF.

Points on this clone: One end of the junction does not line up with germline, which may come from a read error. This chain joins TRBV29-1 and TRBJ1-4, with a tentative D call TRBD1 (5 bases). The CDR3 is made up of 12 amino acids. Germline CDR1 and CDR2: SQVTM and ANQGSEA. CDR3 coding DNA: TGCAGCGTTGATAGGGCGAACGCTGACAGAATGTTT. This sequence encodes CSVDRANADRMF.